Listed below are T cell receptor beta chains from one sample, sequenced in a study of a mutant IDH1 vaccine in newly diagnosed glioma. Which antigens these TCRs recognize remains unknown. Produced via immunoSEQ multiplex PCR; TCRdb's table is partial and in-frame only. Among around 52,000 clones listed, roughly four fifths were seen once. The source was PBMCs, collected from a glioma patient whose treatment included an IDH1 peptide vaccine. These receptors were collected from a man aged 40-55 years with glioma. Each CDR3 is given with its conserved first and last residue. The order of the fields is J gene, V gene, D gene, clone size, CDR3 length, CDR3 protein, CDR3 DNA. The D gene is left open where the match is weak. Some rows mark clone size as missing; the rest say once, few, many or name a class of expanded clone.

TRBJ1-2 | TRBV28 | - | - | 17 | CASSSLNTGPANYGYTF | TGTGCCAGCAGTTCCTTAAATACAGGCCCCGCTAACTATGGCTACACCTTC
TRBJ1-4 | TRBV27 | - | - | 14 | CASRQGGTNEKLFF | TGTGCCAGCAGGCAAGGGGGGACTAATGAAAAACTGTTTTTT
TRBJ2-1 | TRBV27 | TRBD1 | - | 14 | CASHRGRNHNEQFF | TGTGCCAGCCACAGGGGGCGCAATCACAATGAGCAGTTCTTC
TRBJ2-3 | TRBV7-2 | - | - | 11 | CASSNTDTQYF | TGTGCCAGCAGCAACACAGATACGCAGTATTTT
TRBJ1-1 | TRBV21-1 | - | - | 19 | CASSSLDRGRVNLNTEAFF | TGTGCCAGCAGCAGCCTCGACAGGGGGAGAGTAAACTTGAACACTGAAGCTTTCTTT
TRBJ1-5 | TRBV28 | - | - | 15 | CASSLSAGTNQPQHF | TGTGCCAGCAGTTTATCGGCAGGGACCAATCAGCCCCAGCATTTT
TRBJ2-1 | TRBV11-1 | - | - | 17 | CASSLEVGSGGHNEQFF | TGTGCCAGCAGCTTAGAGGTAGGTAGCGGAGGTCACAATGAGCAGTTCTTC
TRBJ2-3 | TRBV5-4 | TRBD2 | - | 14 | CASEGREGPDTQYF | TGTGCCAGCGAGGGACGGGAGGGCCCAGATACGCAGTATTTT
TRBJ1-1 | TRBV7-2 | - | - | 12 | CASSARRGEAFF | TGTGCCAGCAGCGCCCGTAGGGGGGAAGCTTTCTTT
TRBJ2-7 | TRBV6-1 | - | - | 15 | CASGEVSFSGAEQYF | TGTGCCAGCGGTGAAGTCTCGTTCTCCGGTGCCGAGCAGTACTTC
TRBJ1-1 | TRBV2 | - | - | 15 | CASSGFGGAGTEAFF | TGTGCCAGCAGTGGGTTTGGGGGCGCGGGCACTGAAGCTTTCTTT
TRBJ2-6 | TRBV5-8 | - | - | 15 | CASSRTRSGANVLTF | TGTGCCAGCAGCCGGACACGTTCCGGGGCCAACGTCCTGACTTTC
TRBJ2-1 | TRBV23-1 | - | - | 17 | CASSQSKRPSSYNEQFF | TGCGCCAGCAGTCAATCGAAGCGACCCAGCTCCTACAATGAGCAGTTCTTC
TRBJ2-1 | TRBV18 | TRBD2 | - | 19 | CASSPPGTSGGLSYNEQFF | TGTGCCAGCTCACCACCCGGGACTAGCGGGGGTCTCTCCTACAATGAGCAGTTCTTC
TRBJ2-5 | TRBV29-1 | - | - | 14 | CSVERGSVGETQYF | TGCAGCGTTGAACGGGGGAGTGTAGGAGAGACCCAGTACTTC
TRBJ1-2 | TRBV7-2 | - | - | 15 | CASSLVRRGAEGYTF | TGTGCCAGCAGCTTAGTACGAAGGGGCGCAGAAGGCTACACCTTC
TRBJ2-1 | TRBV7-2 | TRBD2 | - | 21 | CASSLASGARSGRSFYNEQFF | TGTGCCAGCAGCTTAGCGAGCGGAGCCCGGAGCGGGAGGAGCTTTTACAATGAGCAGTTCTTC
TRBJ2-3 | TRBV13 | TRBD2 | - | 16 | CASSLTSGRPTDTQYF | TGTGCCAGCAGCTTGACTAGCGGGAGACCCACAGATACGCAGTATTTT
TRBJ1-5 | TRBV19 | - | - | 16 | CASSTHLISGRQPQHF | TGTGCCAGTAGTACCCACTTGATCAGCGGACGTCAGCCCCAGCATTTT
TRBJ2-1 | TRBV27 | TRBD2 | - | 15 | CASSPRTSGSRKQFF | TGTGCCAGCAGTCCCCGGACTAGCGGGAGTAGAAAGCAGTTCTTC
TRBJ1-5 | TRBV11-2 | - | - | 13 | CASSSSNHQPQHF | TGTGCCAGCAGCTCGTCGAATCATCAGCCCCAGCATTTT
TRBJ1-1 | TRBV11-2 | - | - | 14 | CASSLVGGATEAFF | TGTGCCAGCAGCTTAGTCGGGGGGGCCACTGAAGCTTTCTTT
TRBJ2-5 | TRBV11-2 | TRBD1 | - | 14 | CASSSSGGQETQYF | TGTGCCAGCAGCTCCTCAGGGGGCCAAGAGACCCAGTACTTC
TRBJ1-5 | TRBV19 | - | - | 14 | CASSRTNSNQPQHF | TGTGCCAGTAGTAGGACAAATAGCAATCAGCCCCAGCATTTT
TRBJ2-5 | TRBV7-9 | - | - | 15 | CASSLDGNTRGTQYF | TGTGCCAGCAGCTTAGATGGTAATACACGGGGGACCCAGTACTTC
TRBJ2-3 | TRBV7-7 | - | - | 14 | CASSRQVGVDTQYF | TGTGCCAGCAGCCGACAGGTCGGAGTAGATACGCAGTATTTT
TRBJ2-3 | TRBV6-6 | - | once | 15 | CASSYREPGRDTQYF | TGTGCCAGCAGTTACCGAGAACCCGGGCGAGATACGCAGTATTTT
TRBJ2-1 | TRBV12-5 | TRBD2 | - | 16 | CASGSKRLADYNEQFF | TGTGCTAGTGGCTCAAAGAGGCTAGCGGACTACAATGAGCAGTTCTTC
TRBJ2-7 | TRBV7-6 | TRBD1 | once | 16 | CASSALWGQLSYEQYF | TGTGCCAGCAGCGCCCTTTGGGGACAGCTCTCCTACGAGCAGTACTTC
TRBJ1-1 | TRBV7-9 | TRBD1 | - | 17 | CASSQNAGTGINTEAFF | TGTGCCAGCAGCCAAAACGCCGGGACAGGGATAAACACTGAAGCTTTCTTT
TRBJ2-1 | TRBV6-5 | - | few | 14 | CASSYEAGNNEQFF | TGTGCCAGCAGTTACGAGGCAGGGAACAATGAGCAGTTCTTC
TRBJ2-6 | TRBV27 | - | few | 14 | CASSEGTGANVLTF | TGTGCCAGCAGTGAGGGGACTGGGGCCAACGTCCTGACTTTC
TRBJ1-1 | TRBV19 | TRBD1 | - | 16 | CASSDWGQGPGTEAFF | TGTGCCAGTAGCGATTGGGGACAGGGCCCGGGCACTGAAGCTTTCTTT
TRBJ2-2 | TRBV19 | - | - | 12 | CATGDGVGELFF | TGTGCCACCGGAGACGGGGTCGGGGAGCTGTTTTTT
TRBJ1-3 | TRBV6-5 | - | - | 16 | CASSYSVQTPGNTIYF | TGTGCCAGCAGTTACTCGGTCCAAACCCCTGGAAACACCATATATTTT
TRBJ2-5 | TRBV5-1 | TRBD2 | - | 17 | CASSLVYNGRYEETQYF | TGCGCCAGCAGCTTGGTATATAACGGGAGGTACGAGGAGACCCAGTACTTC
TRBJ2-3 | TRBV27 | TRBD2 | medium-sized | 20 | CASSFLALAGVGPLADTQYF | TGTGCCAGCAGTTTCCTCGCACTAGCGGGAGTCGGGCCTTTGGCAGATACGCAGTATTTT
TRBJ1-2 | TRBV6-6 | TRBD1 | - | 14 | CASSYSGTGLGYTF | TGTGCCAGCAGTTACTCGGGGACAGGGTTGGGCTACACCTTC
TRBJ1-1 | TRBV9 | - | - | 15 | CASSVAERAGTEAFF | TGTGCCAGCAGCGTAGCGGAGAGGGCCGGCACTGAAGCTTTCTTT
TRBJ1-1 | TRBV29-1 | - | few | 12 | CSVGREGTEAFF | TGCAGCGTTGGCAGGGAAGGGACTGAAGCTTTCTTT
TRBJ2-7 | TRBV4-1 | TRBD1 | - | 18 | CASGAGQAGGGPTSEQYF | TGCGCCAGTGGCGCCGGACAGGCCGGCGGAGGCCCTACTTCAGAGCAGTACTTC
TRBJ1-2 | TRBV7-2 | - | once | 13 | CASSLTGSGGYTF | TGTGCCAGCAGCTTAACAGGGTCGGGAGGCTACACCTTC
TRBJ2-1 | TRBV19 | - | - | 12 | CASSMRPREQFF | TGTGCCAGTAGTATGAGGCCCAGAGAGCAGTTCTTC
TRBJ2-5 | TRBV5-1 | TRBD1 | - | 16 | CASRGRGGEGGETQYF | TGCGCCAGCAGGGGAAGAGGGGGCGAAGGAGGAGAGACCCAGTACTTC
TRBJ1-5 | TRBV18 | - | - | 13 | CASSGNADQPQHF | TGTGCCAGCTCAGGGAACGCGGATCAGCCCCAGCATTTT
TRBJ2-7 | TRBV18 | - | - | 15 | CASSPERITSYEQYF | TGTGCCAGCTCACCCGAGCGTATTACTTCCTACGAGCAGTACTTC
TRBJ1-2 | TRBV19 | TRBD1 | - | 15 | CASSDEGQGRYGYTF | TGTGCCAGTAGCGATGAGGGACAGGGTCGCTATGGCTACACCTTC
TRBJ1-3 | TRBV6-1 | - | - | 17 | CASSERPAGDSGNTIYF | TGTGCCAGCAGTGAAAGGCCGGCAGGTGACTCTGGAAACACCATATATTTT
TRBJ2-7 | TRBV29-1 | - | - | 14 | CSVEDPGRSYEQYF | TGCAGCGTTGAAGACCCCGGCCGTTCCTACGAGCAGTACTTC
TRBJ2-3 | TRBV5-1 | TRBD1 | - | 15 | CASSSGTGTTDTQYF | TGCGCCAGCAGCTCTGGGACAGGCACCACAGATACGCAGTATTTT
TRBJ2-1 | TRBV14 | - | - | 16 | CASSPSLAPIYNEQFF | TGTGCCAGCAGCCCCTCCCTGGCGCCCATCTACAATGAGCAGTTCTTC
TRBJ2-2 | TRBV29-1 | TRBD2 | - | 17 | CSVEEMAGGPGTGELFF | TGCAGCGTTGAAGAGATGGCGGGAGGGCCGGGCACCGGGGAGCTGTTTTTT
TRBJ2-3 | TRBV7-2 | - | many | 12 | CASSPYGDTQYF | TGTGCCAGCAGCCCTTACGGGGATACGCAGTATTTT